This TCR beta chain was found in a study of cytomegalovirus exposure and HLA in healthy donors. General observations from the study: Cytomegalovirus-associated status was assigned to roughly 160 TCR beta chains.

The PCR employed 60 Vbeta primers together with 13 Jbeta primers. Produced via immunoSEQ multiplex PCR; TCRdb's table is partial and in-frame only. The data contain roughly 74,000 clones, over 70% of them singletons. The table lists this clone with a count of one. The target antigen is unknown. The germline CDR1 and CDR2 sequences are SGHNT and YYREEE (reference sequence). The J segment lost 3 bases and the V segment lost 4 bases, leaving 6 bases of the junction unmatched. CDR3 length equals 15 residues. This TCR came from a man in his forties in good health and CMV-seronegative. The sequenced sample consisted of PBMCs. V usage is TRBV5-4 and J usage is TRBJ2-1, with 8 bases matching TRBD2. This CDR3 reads CASSGAGVDYNEQFF. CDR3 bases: TGTGCCAGCAGCGGAGCGGGAGTTGACTACAATGAGCAGTTCTTC.